This T cell receptor beta chain was sequenced for a study of blood T cell repertoires in COVID-19. The V and J ends lost 5 bases and 0 bases respectively, with 17 bases between them. Germline values: CDR1 SGHVS, CDR2 FQNEAQ. The CDR3 runs to 17 residues. In the original processing: Amplifying reference gene primers gave estimates of nucleated cell counts. The repertoire was sequenced with immunoSEQ multiplex PCR; TCRdb's copy has only in-frame clones and lacks some. V and J calls and clone size are given by that table; D and trimming were obtained from the DNA. The sample gives some 300,000 clones, approximately 88% of which show up once; roughly 7% is in the top ten.

This clonotype was obtained from a woman aged 25 to 45 who had recovered from COVID-19. Sequencing input: peripheral blood. The rearrangement joins TRBV7-8 to TRBJ1-5; TRBD1 might be the D (6 bases). CDR3 nucleotides: TGTGCCAGCAGCGGGGATCGGACAGTTTATAGCAATCAGCCCCAGCATTTT. The encoded protein is CASSGDRTVYSNQPQHF.